This is a list of T cell receptor beta chains from one sample in a study of T cell clones after liver transplantation. Data came from immunoSEQ multiplex PCR; TCRdb stores just in-frame clones and leaves some out. The profile shows roughly 57,000 clones, 71% of them singletons. The specimen was CD4+ T cells from blood, collected before liver transplant. The receptors stem from a human donor who received a liver transplant. The CDR3 runs from the conserved cysteine through the conserved F or W. Fields, in order: J gene, clone size, D gene, V gene, CDR3 DNA, CDR3 protein. A D gene is named only where the DNA matches it firmly. A clone size is listed for some rows: how often the clone was seen (once, few, many), or a class if it is expanded.

TRBJ2-2	NA	TRBD2	TRBV7-3	TGTGCCAGCAAACCGGGGGGTCTTAACACCGGGGAGCTGTTTTTT	CASKPGGLNTGELFF
TRBJ2-7	NA	NA	TRBV11-2	TGTGCCAGCAGCTTAGAGGCGCAGGCCTGGGTGTACTTC	CASSLEAQAWVYF
TRBJ1-2	NA	NA	TRBV18	TGTGCCAGCTCCCCGAGAGGAGGGTCAATGGGTGGCTACACCTTC	CASSPRGGSMGGYTF
TRBJ2-7	NA	TRBD2	TRBV14	TGTGCCAGCAGCCGAGCGGGGCCCTACGAGCAGTACTTC	CASSRAGPYEQYF
TRBJ1-5	NA	TRBD1	TRBV6-1	TGTGCCAGCAGTGACCAGGACAGGGCTAATCAGCCCCAGCATTTT	CASSDQDRANQPQHF
TRBJ2-3	NA	TRBD2	TRBV7-2	TGTGCCAGCAGCTCGGGCCTAGCGGGGGCCAAGCAGTATTTT	CASSSGLAGAKQYF
TRBJ2-3	once	NA	TRBV19	TGTGCCAGTAGAAAAGGGGTCCTTCGGACGGGCACAGATACGCAGTATTTT	CASRKGVLRTGTDTQYF
TRBJ1-5	many	NA	TRBV2	TGTGCCAGCACATCAGGACAGAGCAATCAGCCCCAGCATTTT	CASTSGQSNQPQHF
TRBJ2-3	once	TRBD1	TRBV10-3	TGTGCCATCAGTGACGGGACAGGGGACACAGATACGCAGTATTTT	CAISDGTGDTDTQYF
TRBJ2-7	NA	TRBD1	TRBV7-8	TGTGCCAGCAGCCCAGAACAGGGGGCGAACGAGCAGTACTTC	CASSPEQGANEQYF
TRBJ2-3	few	NA	TRBV11-3	TGTGCCAGCAGCAGGGGGACCACAGATACGCAGTATTTT	CASSRGTTDTQYF
TRBJ1-5	NA	NA	TRBV2	TGTGCCAGCAGTTTTAAGGGGGGGAATCAGCCCCAGCATTTT	CASSFKGGNQPQHF
TRBJ1-1	few	NA	TRBV5-1	TGCGCCAGCAACCCGGGACAGAACACTGAAGCTTTCTTT	CASNPGQNTEAFF
TRBJ2-1	NA	NA	TRBV1	TGCACCAGCAGCCGAGCCCCTTCCTACAATGAGCAGTTCTTC	CTSSRAPSYNEQFF
TRBJ1-6	NA	TRBD1	TRBV7-2	TGTGCCAGCAGCTCCGGGACAGCCAATTCACCCCTCCACTTT	CASSSGTANSPLHF
TRBJ2-1	NA	TRBD2	TRBV15	TGTGCCACCAGCAGAGATCGGGTAGCGGGGGCCGTTGAGCAGTTCTTC	CATSRDRVAGAVEQFF
TRBJ2-3	NA	NA	TRBV2	TGTGCCAGCAGCCTTGACAGGACTTCACATACGCAGTATTTT	CASSLDRTSHTQYF
TRBJ2-2	NA	TRBD1	TRBV2	TGTGCCAGCAGGAAGGACCCCGGGACAGCAGGCGGGGAGCTGTTTTTT	CASRKDPGTAGGELFF
TRBJ1-5	NA	NA	TRBV5-8	TGTGCCAGCAGCTCAGGGGTCTATAGCAATCAGCCCCAGCATTTT	CASSSGVYSNQPQHF
TRBJ1-2	NA	NA	TRBV6-5	TGTGCCAGCAGTTCCGGGGGATCGCATGGCTACACCTTC	CASSSGGSHGYTF
TRBJ1-6	NA	NA	TRBV6-5	TGTGCCAGCAGCCCGACAGTCTATAATTCACCCCTCCACTTT	CASSPTVYNSPLHF
TRBJ1-3	many	TRBD1	TRBV7-8	TGTGCCAGCACCCTTCCAAGACAGGGAATGGGAAACACCATATATTTT	CASTLPRQGMGNTIYF
TRBJ2-7	many	NA	TRBV7-9	TGTGCCAGCAGCTTAAGGGACTTGGGTCGCGAGCAGTACTTC	CASSLRDLGREQYF
TRBJ2-3	NA	TRBD2	TRBV27	TGTGCCAGCAGTTCGCGGGGGAGGACGTCCACAGATACGCAGTATTTT	CASSSRGRTSTDTQYF
TRBJ1-1	NA	NA	TRBV28	TGTGCCAGCAGTGGGGCCATGAACACTGAAGCTTTCTTT	CASSGAMNTEAFF
TRBJ1-2	NA	TRBD1	TRBV5-1	TGCGCCAGCAGCTTGGTATCCCGGGACAGGACTTATGGCTACACCTTC	CASSLVSRDRTYGYTF
TRBJ2-1	NA	TRBD1	TRBV6-1	TGTGCCAGCAGACTCCAGGGGGCAGTATACAATGAGCAGTTCTTC	CASRLQGAVYNEQFF
TRBJ2-1	NA	TRBD2	TRBV9	TGTGCCAGCAGCGTAGAACTGTCGGGGGGACCGGGTGAGCAGTTCTTC	CASSVELSGGPGEQFF
TRBJ1-6	NA	TRBD1	TRBV7-2	TGTGCCAGCAGCTTAATGACAGGGGGCAGATTGGAATCACCCCTCCACTTT	CASSLMTGGRLESPLHF
TRBJ1-3	many	NA	TRBV7-9	TGTGCCAGCGGCGGCTCGCTCTCTGGAAACACCATATATTTT	CASGGSLSGNTIYF
TRBJ1-1	few	TRBD1	TRBV11-3	TGTGCCAGCAGCTCACGGGGGACAGGGGCCACTGAAGCTTTCTTT	CASSSRGTGATEAFF
TRBJ1-5	NA	TRBD1	TRBV28	TGTGCCAGCAGTTCTCGACAGGGGGCAAGCAATCAGCCCCAGCATTTT	CASSSRQGASNQPQHF
TRBJ1-4	NA	TRBD1	TRBV7-4	TGTGCCAGCAGACCAACCGGGACAGGGGGCGCGTGTTGTGAAAAACTGTTTTTT	CASRPTGTGGACCEKLFF
TRBJ1-5	NA	NA	TRBV2	TGTGCCAGCCGAGCTGACTCTAGCAATCAGCCCCAGCATTTT	CASRADSSNQPQHF
TRBJ1-3	many	TRBD1	TRBV18	TGTGCCAGCTCACCGCGAGGGACAGGCTCTGGAAACACCATATATTTT	CASSPRGTGSGNTIYF
TRBJ1-1	NA	TRBD1	TRBV6-6	TGTGCCAGCAGTTACGCCGGGACAGGGGGTGAAGCTTTCTTT	CASSYAGTGGEAFF
TRBJ2-1	NA	TRBD2	TRBV4-2	TGTGCCAGCAGCCAAGTCTCCCAGCGGGGTAATAATGAGCAGTTCTTC	CASSQVSQRGNNEQFF
TRBJ2-5	NA	TRBD1	TRBV5-1	TGCGCCAGCAGCTTAGGTAGGGGGCGCGAGACCCAGTACTTC	CASSLGRGRETQYF
TRBJ1-5	NA	NA	TRBV5-1	TGCGCCAGCAGCTTGGGGACAGATATCAATCAGCCCCAGCATTTT	CASSLGTDINQPQHF
TRBJ2-7	NA	NA	TRBV15	TGTGCCACCAGCAGGCCCTACCTCTACGAGCAGTACTTC	CATSRPYLYEQYF
TRBJ2-7	NA	TRBD2	TRBV7-8	TGTGCCAGCAGCTTATATTTAGCGGGGAGGCTCGACGAGCAGTACTTC	CASSLYLAGRLDEQYF
TRBJ2-5	NA	TRBD2	TRBV28	TGTGCCAGCAGTTTACGGGGGGGATTCCAAGAGACCCAGTACTTC	CASSLRGGFQETQYF
TRBJ2-7	once	NA	TRBV5-4	TGTGCCAGCAGCCCTCCAGGGGCCGGGGTCGAGCAGTACTTC	CASSPPGAGVEQYF
TRBJ2-1	many	NA	TRBV7-3	TGTGCCAGCAGCGTGGAGGGGAACAATGAGCAGTTCTTC	CASSVEGNNEQFF
TRBJ1-1	NA	NA	TRBV29-1	TGCAGCGTTGAACAGGCCCGGAACACTGAAGCTTTCTTT	CSVEQARNTEAFF
TRBJ1-1	few	TRBD1	TRBV6-1	TGTGCCAGCAGTGAAGTACACCGGACAGGGGACACTGAAGCTTTCTTT	CASSEVHRTGDTEAFF
TRBJ1-1	NA	NA	TRBV6-5	TGTGCCAGCACAAGCTCAGACAGATACACTGAAGCTTTCTTT	CASTSSDRYTEAFF
TRBJ1-3	NA	TRBD1	TRBV6-1	TGTGCCAGCTCTAACAGGGGCATTACCGTGGACACCATATATTTT	CASSNRGITVDTIYF
TRBJ2-3	NA	TRBD2	TRBV18	TGTGCCAGCTCACTTAGCGGGGTAACCACAGATACGCAGTATTTT	CASSLSGVTTDTQYF
TRBJ1-6	NA	NA	TRBV5-1	TGCGCCAGCAGCTTGGGAGGGGGGGAACCGTCACCCCTCCACTTT	CASSLGGGEPSPLHF
TRBJ1-4	NA	TRBD1	TRBV18	TGTGCCAGCTCACCACGCACGACAGGGGAGGGTGAAAAACTGTTTTTT	CASSPRTTGEGEKLFF
TRBJ1-1	NA	NA	TRBV6-5	TGTGCCAGCAGGGAGTCGGTCCCGGACACTGAAGCTTTCTTT	CASRESVPDTEAFF